Listed below are T cell receptor beta chains from one sample, sequenced in a study of blood T cell repertoires in COVID-19. The repertoire was sequenced with immunoSEQ multiplex PCR; TCRdb's copy has only in-frame clones and lacks some. The sample consists of hundreds of thousands of clones, 80% to 90% of them appearing once. The sequenced material came from PBMCs or T cells enriched from blood (not recorded which). These receptors all come from a man aged 35-49 years who had recovered from COVID-19. Each CDR3 is given with its conserved first and last residue. Fields, in order: V gene, D gene, J gene, clone size, CDR3 protein, CDR3 DNA. The D gene is left open where the match is weak. The size field is filled for only some rows; it gives once, few, many or a size class.

>TRBV19|TRBD1|TRBJ1-6|-
CASSIPGQGAGNSPLHF
TGTGCCAGTAGTATTCCCGGACAGGGGGCTGGAAATTCACCCCTCCACTTT
>TRBV28|TRBD2|TRBJ2-6|-
CASRGGAGGANVLTF
TGTGCCAGTAGGGGAGGGGCAGGAGGGGCCAACGTCCTGACTTTC
>TRBV7-3|-|TRBJ1-2|-
CASSLQGNDYGYTF
TGTGCCAGCAGCTTACAGGGTAACGACTATGGCTACACCTTC
>TRBV7-6|-|TRBJ2-7|-
CASSSTGLDFEQYF
TGTGCCAGCAGCTCGACAGGACTAGACTTCGAGCAGTACTTC
>TRBV30|-|TRBJ2-3|once
CAWSRYREGTDTQYF
TGTGCCTGGAGTAGATATAGGGAGGGCACAGATACGCAGTATTTT
>TRBV5-1|-|TRBJ2-1|-
CASRLSTTAYNEQFF
TGCGCCAGCAGACTAAGCACTACGGCCTACAATGAGCAGTTCTTC
>TRBV4-3|TRBD1|TRBJ2-7|-
CASSQSVGTGGRSYEQYF
TGCGCCAGCAGCCAATCCGTGGGGACAGGGGGCCGCTCCTACGAGCAGTACTTC
>TRBV19|-|TRBJ1-2|-
CASMPTGINYGYTF
TGTGCCAGTATGCCCACAGGGATTAACTATGGCTACACCTTC
>TRBV5-1|TRBD2|TRBJ2-1|once
CASTSGRAGAYNEQFF
TGCGCCAGCACATCAGGGCGGGCGGGAGCCTACAATGAGCAGTTCTTC
>TRBV18|-|TRBJ1-6|-
CASSPGTTFQSPLHF
TGTGCCAGCTCACCCGGGACAACTTTTCAGTCACCCCTCCACTTT
>TRBV5-1|TRBD2|TRBJ2-3|-
CASSLGNGGGADTQYF
TGCGCCAGCAGCTTGGGAAACGGGGGAGGGGCAGATACGCAGTATTTT
>TRBV9|TRBD1|TRBJ2-7|-
CASSATPGQGVGIGQYF
TGTGCCAGCAGCGCAACCCCGGGACAGGGGGTCGGTATCGGGCAGTACTTC
>TRBV19|TRBD1|TRBJ2-3|-
CATQLGQSTDTQYF
TGTGCCACCCAATTGGGACAGAGCACAGATACGCAGTATTTT
>TRBV5-1|TRBD2|TRBJ2-1|-
CASSLEPLLVAGDEQFF
TGCGCCAGCAGCTTGGAACCCCTGTTGGTAGCGGGAGATGAGCAGTTCTTC